This T cell receptor (beta chain) was sequenced in a study of blood T cell repertoires in COVID-19. V was shortened by 2 bases and J by 6 bases, with 10 bases between the two germline ends. This CDR3 contains 14 residues. Germline CDR1 is SGHTA and CDR2 is FQGNSA. Here immunoSEQ multiplex PCR was the method, and the copy in TCRdb shows in-frame clones only, minus some. The sample contains more than 50,000 clones, 80% to 95% of which appear only once. There are a few counts of this clone. Input material: peripheral blood. V gene TRBV7-2 combines with J gene TRBJ2-2; D might be TRBD2 (5 bases). The receptor's source is an elderly man with acute or convalescent COVID-19. CDR3 region: CASSLLRGSGELFF. CDR3 coding DNA: TGTGCCAGCAGCTTATTACGGGGATCCGGGGAGCTGTTTTTT.